One and the same sample provided the 20 T cell receptor beta chains below, sequenced in a study of T cell responses to AZD1222 COVID-19 vaccine. TCRdb's table, derived via immunoSEQ multiplex PCR, lists solely in-frame clones and lacks some. Of 120,000 or so clones in the sample, over 90% were seen once. The material was peripheral blood, obtained 28 days after the second AZD1222 dose. These receptors were taken from an adult who received the AZD1222 COVID-19 vaccine.

The chain combines TRBV30 with TRBJ2-3, with D perhaps matching TRBD2 (6 bases). Trimming pared 1 base from V and 1 base from J, leaving 12 bases between. Germline V lookup: CDR1 GTSNPN, CDR2 SVGIG (reference sequence). CDR3 length: 15 residues. This CDR3 is CAWSGASDGTDTQYF. The CDR3 coding sequence is TGTGCCTGGAGTGGGGCTAGCGATGGCACAGATACGCAGTATTTT.

The gene calls are TRBV10-2 and TRBJ1-1, with 9 bases identical to TRBD1. Germline CDR1 is WSHSY and CDR2 is SAAADI. The V gene end was trimmed by 8 bases and the J gene end by 3 bases; junction bases not matched to a gene: 4. The CDR3 has 13 residues. The CDR3, as DNA: TGCGCCAGCGGGGGACAGGGTGACACTGAAGCTTTCTTT. The encoded protein is CASGGQGDTEAFF.

This chain joins TRBV7-6 and TRBJ1-4; unclear D gene. Trimming shortened V by 5 bases and J by 5 bases, and 21 bases separated the two germline ends. This CDR3 contains 17 residues. Germline V gene lookup returns CDR1 SGHVS and CDR2 FNYEAQ. The CDR3: CASSLSRLGSRNEKLFF. The CDR3 bases are TGTGCCAGCAGCCTATCAAGGCTGGGCAGCAGAAATGAAAAACTGTTTTTT.

The V and J genes are TRBV4-2 and TRBJ1-6; D possibly corresponds to TRBD1 (5 bases). Trimming removed 1 base at V and 10 bases at J, with 14 bases between. Germline loops: CDR1 LGHNA, CDR2 YNFKEQ. The CDR3 is 15 residues long. The CDR3 DNA reads as TGTGCCAGCAGCCAAGCTTCAGGGAATGAGTCACCCCTCCACTTT. Amino acid sequence: CASSQASGNESPLHF.

This clone came up once. J is TRBJ2-3 and V is TRBV20-1; possible D gene TRBD2, 7 bases. This CDR3 is built from 14 residues. Trimming removed 3 bases at V and 6 bases at J, with 16 bases between. Germline-derived CDR1 and CDR2 are DFQATT and SNEGSKA (reference sequence). The CDR3 is CSASKRGAWDTQYF. CDR3 bases: TGCAGTGCTAGTAAACGGGGGGCCTGGGATACGCAGTATTTT.

The gene calls are TRBV27 and TRBJ1-2; no definite D call. CDR3 size: 15 residues. Germline V gene lookup returns CDR1 MNHEY and CDR2 SMNVEV (reference sequence). Trimming took 2 bases from V and 5 from J, leaving 15 bases between them. The CDR3 sequence: CASSLDLNRYYGYTF. The CDR3 DNA is TGTGCCAGCAGTTTAGATTTAAACCGGTATTATGGCTACACCTTC.

The chain combines TRBV5-1 with TRBJ1-1; D is ambiguous. Germline V CDR1 and CDR2: SGHRS, YFSETQ. V gave up 0 bases and J gave up 6 bases, with 12 bases separating them. The CDR3 runs to 14 residues. The CDR3 loop reads CASSLAARVAEAFF. DNA for the CDR3: TGCGCCAGCAGCTTGGCCGCAAGGGTGGCTGAAGCTTTCTTT.

The chain employs TRBV5-4 and TRBJ2-5; 10 bases fit TRBD1. The CDR3 runs 15 residues. V shed 2 bases, J shed 4 bases, and the junction held 5 bases outside the gene matches. Germline V gene lookup returns CDR1 SGHNT and CDR2 YYREEE (reference sequence). CDR3 region: CASSFRTGGIETQYF. The CDR3 region has the DNA TGTGCCAGCAGCTTCCGGACAGGGGGTATAGAGACCCAGTACTTC.

The V gene is TRBV6-4, the J gene TRBJ2-1; D not certain. The V and J ends lost 11 bases and 3 bases respectively, with 14 bases between them. This CDR3 has 13 amino acids. Germline V lookup: CDR1 MRHNA, CDR2 SNTAGT. This CDR3 is CAFPAKNYNEQFF. DNA for the CDR3: TGTGCCTTCCCGGCGAAAAACTACAATGAGCAGTTCTTC.

In its sample, this clone was seen once. The chain employs TRBV19 and TRBJ1-5; D is unresolved. Germline lookup yields CDR1 LNHDA and CDR2 SQIVND (reference sequence). V lost 3 bases to trimming and J lost 3 bases, with 12 bases between them. This CDR3 contains 15 residues. The CDR3, as DNA: TGTGCCAGTAGTATCGGTCCGGAGGCCAATCAGCCCCAGCATTTT. It encodes CASSIGPEANQPQHF.

The chain carries TRBV5-7 and TRBJ1-2; D not resolved. TRBV5-7 is flagged as an ORF with uncertain function. The CDR3 runs to 12 residues. V dropped 1 base and J dropped 10 bases, with 11 bases sitting between them. This CDR3 is CASSLILRIYTF. Here the CDR3 DNA reads TGTGCCAGCAGCTTGATCCTGCGGATCTACACCTTC.

Turning to this clone: One junction end disagrees with the germline gene, perhaps due to a read error. The chain uses TRBV11-2 and TRBJ2-7; TRBD1 agrees at 8 bases. The CDR3 consists of 12 residues. Germline CDR1 SGHAT, CDR2 FQNNGV. The CDR3 region is CASSFGQGRADF. The CDR3 nucleotides are TGTGCCAGCAGCTTCGGACAGGGCCGCGCGGACTTC.

V and J are TRBV4-1 and TRBJ1-1; unclear D gene. Per germline, CDR1 MGHRA and CDR2 YSYEKL. Trimming removed 5 bases at V and 1 base at J, with 14 bases between. This CDR3 spans 15 amino acids. The CDR3 spells CASSSPLGRNTEAFF. The CDR3 coding sequence is TGCGCCAGCAGCTCCCCTCTAGGCAGGAACACTGAAGCTTTCTTT.

The genes are TRBV4-2 and TRBJ2-7, with no clear D. Looked up from germline, CDR1 is LGHNA and CDR2 is YNFKEQ. V dropped 3 bases and J dropped 0 bases, with 9 bases sitting between them. The CDR3 spans 14 residues. CDR3 sequence: CASSQIGGSYEQYF. In DNA form, the CDR3 reads TGTGCCAGCAGCCAGATAGGCGGCTCCTACGAGCAGTACTTC.

The chain employs TRBV6-4 and TRBJ2-1; 9 nucleotides agree with TRBD2. Germline V lookup: CDR1 MRHNA, CDR2 SNTAGT. The V gene end was trimmed by 8 bases and the J gene end by 4 bases; junction bases not matched to a gene: 6. CDR3 length: 14 residues. The CDR3 region is CASAPSGTYNEQFF. In DNA form, the CDR3 reads TGTGCCAGCGCTCCTAGCGGGACTTACAATGAGCAGTTCTTC.

This chain connects TRBV6-1 to TRBJ1-1; TRBD1 agrees at 7 bases. The CDR3 contains 14 residues. Germline V gene lookup returns CDR1 MNHNS and CDR2 SASEGT. V shed 1 base and J 5 bases; nucleotides not matched to a gene: 4. CDR3 loop: CASSEEGAGTEAFF. CDR3 coding DNA: TGTGCCAGCAGTGAAGAGGGGGCGGGGACTGAAGCTTTCTTT.

The J gene is TRBJ1-1, the V gene TRBV6-5; D gene unclear. CDR1 and CDR2 (germline): MNHEY, SVGAGI. The CDR3 length is 14 residues. V gave up 8 bases and J gave up 2 bases, with 15 bases separating them. The CDR3: CASLTPRLNTEAFF. CDR3 DNA: TGTGCCAGCTTGACCCCCAGACTAAACACTGAAGCTTTCTTT.

The chain is built from TRBV27 and TRBJ2-2; the D is unclear. The germline V gene has CDR1 MNHEY and CDR2 SMNVEV (reference sequence). V dropped 6 bases and J dropped 4 bases, with 12 bases sitting between them. The CDR3 extends over 14 amino acids. The CDR3 DNA is TGTGCCAGCAGAGGGTCGGCTAGCACCGGGGAGCTGTTTTTT. It specifies CASRGSASTGELFF.

The chain recombines TRBV7-9 with TRBJ2-3; D is perhaps TRBD1 (6 bases). Trimming removed 0 bases at V and 6 bases at J, with 16 bases between. The CDR3 is 16 amino acids. In germline, CDR1 is SEHNR, CDR2 FQNEAQ (reference sequence). The CDR3, as DNA: TGTGCCAGCAGCTTAGCGGCAGGGGCCCTCCAGGATACGCAGTATTTT. Amino acids: CASSLAAGALQDTQYF.

This sequence joins TRBV7-2 and TRBJ1-1; TRBD1 agrees at 8 bases. Germline V lookup: CDR1 SGHTA, CDR2 FQGNSA. The CDR3 spans 14 residues. V shed 6 bases, J shed 8 bases, and the junction held 11 bases outside the gene matches. CDR3 in amino acids: CASSRQGPIGEAFF. CDR3 in DNA: TGTGCCAGCAGTCGACAGGGGCCGATAGGCGAAGCTTTCTTT.